This T cell receptor beta chain is from a study of T cell responses to AZD1222 COVID-19 vaccine. As to this clone: No antigen is known for it.

Produced via immunoSEQ multiplex PCR; TCRdb's table is partial and in-frame only. The table has 90,000 to 95,000 clones, about nine tenths seen once. Study findings and constraints: After the peak T cell response, and only then, were repertoires sampled. Donors in the cohort were predominantly white British and more often female, and clonal diversity was possibly underestimated. Targeting of unmutated variant regions was reportedly seen in nearly half of spike-specific TCRs.

This CDR3 is 16 amino acids long. CDR1 and CDR2 from the germline V gene are ENHRY and SYGVKD. Trimming removed 2 bases from V and 5 bases from J, with 18 bases in between. Source: peripheral blood, taken on day 0 of AZD1222 vaccination. V is TRBV10-3 and J is TRBJ1-1; D is undetermined. This TCR derives from an adult in good health. The CDR3 DNA follows: TGTGCCATCAGTGAGCGAGCCCGGAATAGGCGGACTGAAGCTTTCTTT. Protein sequence: CAISERARNRRTEAFF.